This TCR beta chain comes out of a study of Tregs in tolerant kidney transplant recipients. With regard to this clone: One end of the junction varies from germline; a read error may be responsible.

Germline values: CDR1 LNHDA, CDR2 SQIVND (reference sequence). The CDR3 consists of 15 residues. Mixed chimerism was transient after nonmyeloablative marrow transplants from related graft donors. CD4+CD25+CD127- Tregs, CD4+CD25- non-Tregs, CD4 and CD8 cells were sorted. The data were produced by immunoSEQ multiplex PCR, yet TCRdb's version contains in-frame clones alone and is incomplete. The sample has 81,000 or so clones, roughly 90% seen once. The clonotype comes from a human patient who received a combined kidney and bone marrow transplant. Some T cells may possibly be graft donor cells. Sample: CD4+ T cells from blood (PBMCs), taken 24 months after the transplant. The chain couples TRBV19 to TRBJ1-6, with D maybe TRBD1 (5 bases). The CDR3 DNA is TGTGCCAGTAGTGTGCAGGGAGGGGATAATTCACTCCTCCACTTT. Its protein product is CASSVQGGDNSLLHF.